Listed below are T cell receptor beta chains from one sample, sequenced in a study of shared clonotypes between healthy human individuals. Profiling relied on immunoSEQ multiplex PCR, and the TCRdb table lists in-frame clones only, not all of them. The sample includes about a million clones, about 72% seen only once; the top ten take 0.89%. Sequencing input: memory CD4+ T cells from PBMCs. The receptor set was obtained from a man aged 18 to 35 in good health. Some clones in this sample may be carry-over from other donors' samples. CDR3s include the opening cysteine and the closing phenylalanine or tryptophan. A D gene is named only where the DNA matches it firmly. Where a row states a size, it is once, few, many or the class of an expanded clone; other rows omit it.

CDR3aa: CASSSDRRYNEQFF; CDR3nt: TGCGCCAGCAGCTCTGACCGGAGATACAATGAGCAGTTCTTC; v_gene: TRBV5-1; j_gene: TRBJ2-1; abundance: .; d_gene: .
CDR3aa: CASSDWNHGNEQFF; CDR3nt: TGCGCCAGCAGCGACTGGAACCACGGGAATGAGCAGTTCTTC; v_gene: TRBV5-1; j_gene: TRBJ2-1; abundance: .; d_gene: .
CDR3aa: CAISGWGQGQTPQHF; CDR3nt: TGTGCCATCAGTGGGTGGGGACAGGGTCAGACGCCCCAGCATTTT; v_gene: TRBV10-3; j_gene: TRBJ1-5; abundance: once; d_gene: TRBD1
CDR3aa: CASSGGSENTEAFF; CDR3nt: TGTGCCAGCAGTGGGGGGTCGGAGAACACTGAAGCTTTCTTT; v_gene: TRBV6-6; j_gene: TRBJ1-1; abundance: .; d_gene: .
CDR3aa: CASSHAGGPSYEQYF; CDR3nt: TGTGCCAGCAGCCACGCGGGGGGTCCAAGTTACGAGCAGTACTTC; v_gene: TRBV7-2; j_gene: TRBJ2-7; abundance: .; d_gene: TRBD2
CDR3aa: CASSFGQGKTEAFF; CDR3nt: TGTGCCAGCAGCTTCGGACAGGGGAAGACTGAAGCTTTCTTT; v_gene: TRBV13; j_gene: TRBJ1-1; abundance: .; d_gene: TRBD1
CDR3aa: CSVRGQGREWYF; CDR3nt: TGCAGCGTTCGAGGACAGGGTAGAGAGTGGTATTTT; v_gene: TRBV29-1; j_gene: TRBJ2-3; abundance: .; d_gene: TRBD1
CDR3aa: CASSVDGFQETQYF; CDR3nt: TGTGCCAGCAGCGTAGACGGTTTCCAAGAGACCCAGTACTTC; v_gene: TRBV9; j_gene: TRBJ2-5; abundance: .; d_gene: .
CDR3aa: CAWSAGGVNQPQHF; CDR3nt: TGTGCCTGGAGTGCGGGGGGAGTTAATCAGCCCCAGCATTTT; v_gene: TRBV30; j_gene: TRBJ1-5; abundance: .; d_gene: .
CDR3aa: CASSLGHGGLGNTIYF; CDR3nt: TGTGCCAGCAGTTTGGGCCACGGGGGCCTTGGAAACACCATATATTTT; v_gene: TRBV27; j_gene: TRBJ1-3; abundance: .; d_gene: .
CDR3aa: CASSKLAGATPRGEKLFF; CDR3nt: TGTGCCAGTAGTAAGTTGGCAGGCGCCACCCCTCGGGGCGAAAAACTGTTTTTT; v_gene: TRBV19; j_gene: TRBJ1-4; abundance: .; d_gene: .
CDR3aa: CASSQQAGLGYGYTF; CDR3nt: TGCGCCAGCAGCCAACAAGCAGGGTTAGGGTATGGCTACACCTTC; v_gene: TRBV4-1; j_gene: TRBJ1-2; abundance: .; d_gene: .
CDR3aa: CASGRGEGYTF; CDR3nt: TGTGCCAGCGGGAGGGGGGAAGGCTACACCTTC; v_gene: TRBV6-1; j_gene: TRBJ1-2; abundance: .; d_gene: .
CDR3aa: CASSPQQGGTDTQYF; CDR3nt: TGTGCCAGCAGCCCCCAGCAGGGAGGCACAGATACGCAGTATTTT; v_gene: TRBV7-6; j_gene: TRBJ2-3; abundance: .; d_gene: .
CDR3aa: CASSSAGQETQYF; CDR3nt: TGTGCCAGCTCATCGGCAGGGCAAGAGACCCAGTACTTC; v_gene: TRBV18; j_gene: TRBJ2-5; abundance: few; d_gene: .
CDR3aa: CASATTGDEQFF; CDR3nt: TGTGCTAGTGCCACCACGGGGGATGAGCAGTTCTTC; v_gene: TRBV12-5; j_gene: TRBJ2-1; abundance: .; d_gene: .
CDR3aa: CASSYLGGMNGYTF; CDR3nt: TGTGCCAGCAGTTACTTAGGGGGGATGAATGGCTACACCTTC; v_gene: TRBV6-9; j_gene: TRBJ1-2; abundance: once; d_gene: .
CDR3aa: CASSLDGETQYF; CDR3nt: TGCGCCAGCAGCTTGGATGGAGAGACCCAGTACTTC; v_gene: TRBV5-1; j_gene: TRBJ2-5; abundance: .; d_gene: .
CDR3aa: CASGVSRVYEQYF; CDR3nt: TGTGCCAGCGGGGTCAGTAGGGTTTACGAGCAGTACTTC; v_gene: TRBV2; j_gene: TRBJ2-7; abundance: .; d_gene: .
CDR3aa: CASSPRTSYPDTQYF; CDR3nt: TGTGCCAGCAGCCCCCGGACTAGCTACCCAGATACGCAGTATTTT; v_gene: TRBV7-9; j_gene: TRBJ2-3; abundance: .; d_gene: TRBD2
CDR3aa: CASSSEGSQPQHF; CDR3nt: TGTGCCAGCAGCTCAGAAGGATCACAGCCCCAGCATTTT; v_gene: TRBV28; j_gene: TRBJ1-5; abundance: .; d_gene: .
CDR3aa: CASSRSGGPTRPEQYF; CDR3nt: TGTGCCAGCAGTCGGTCAGGGGGCCCGACTCGCCCCGAGCAGTACTTC; v_gene: TRBV2; j_gene: TRBJ2-7; abundance: once; d_gene: TRBD1
CDR3aa: CASSFRAGFYNEQFF; CDR3nt: TGTGCCAGCAGCTTCCGAGCGGGGTTCTACAATGAGCAGTTCTTC; v_gene: TRBV7-2; j_gene: TRBJ2-1; abundance: .; d_gene: TRBD2
CDR3aa: CASSSRLAGVTGEGIF; CDR3nt: TGTGCCAGCAGTTCCCGACTAGCGGGAGTCACCGGGGAAGGGATTTTT; v_gene: TRBV28; j_gene: TRBJ2-2; abundance: .; d_gene: TRBD2
CDR3aa: CASSFRGQGKKNEQFF; CDR3nt: TGTGCCAGCAGCTTTCGGGGCCAGGGGAAGAAGAATGAGCAGTTCTTC; v_gene: TRBV7-9; j_gene: TRBJ2-1; abundance: .; d_gene: .
CDR3aa: CASIRADLHGYTF; CDR3nt: TGTGCCAGCATAAGGGCAGATCTCCATGGCTACACCTTC; v_gene: TRBV2; j_gene: TRBJ1-2; abundance: .; d_gene: .
CDR3aa: CASNLRTGDEKLFF; CDR3nt: TGTGCCAGCAACTTAAGGACAGGGGACGAAAAACTGTTTTTT; v_gene: TRBV6-6; j_gene: TRBJ1-4; abundance: .; d_gene: TRBD1
CDR3aa: CASSERTASTDTQYF; CDR3nt: TGTGCCAGCAGTGAAAGGACAGCTAGCACAGATACGCAGTATTTT; v_gene: TRBV2; j_gene: TRBJ2-3; abundance: .; d_gene: .
CDR3aa: CSARALGYTF; CDR3nt: TGCAGTGCTAGAGCCCTTGGCTACACCTTC; v_gene: TRBV20-1; j_gene: TRBJ1-2; abundance: .; d_gene: .
CDR3aa: CASSPDSSGNTIYF; CDR3nt: TGTGCCAGCAGCCCAGACAGTTCTGGAAACACCATATATTTT; v_gene: TRBV11-2; j_gene: TRBJ1-3; abundance: .; d_gene: .
CDR3aa: CASSPDRGNEKLFF; CDR3nt: TGTGCCAGCAGCCCCGACAGGGGTAATGAAAAACTGTTTTTT; v_gene: TRBV7-7; j_gene: TRBJ1-4; abundance: .; d_gene: TRBD1
CDR3aa: CASRNGRGGTDTQYF; CDR3nt: TGTGCCAGTAGGAACGGGAGAGGAGGCACAGATACGCAGTATTTT; v_gene: TRBV19; j_gene: TRBJ2-3; abundance: .; d_gene: .
CDR3aa: CASSEGGGRDQETQYF; CDR3nt: TGTGCCAGCAGTGAAGGCGGGGGCAGGGATCAAGAGACCCAGTACTTC; v_gene: TRBV6-1; j_gene: TRBJ2-5; abundance: .; d_gene: .
CDR3aa: CASSLLAGGLNTQYF; CDR3nt: TGTGCCAGCAGTTTACTAGCGGGGGGACTAAATACGCAGTATTTT; v_gene: TRBV27; j_gene: TRBJ2-3; abundance: .; d_gene: TRBD2
CDR3aa: CASSQDRTSMGPGELFF; CDR3nt: TGCGCCAGCAGCCAAGATCGAACTAGCATGGGTCCCGGGGAGCTGTTTTTT; v_gene: TRBV4-1; j_gene: TRBJ2-2; abundance: .; d_gene: .
CDR3aa: CASSTGLAGRHEQFF; CDR3nt: TGTGCCAGTAGTACCGGACTAGCGGGAAGGCATGAGCAGTTCTTC; v_gene: TRBV19; j_gene: TRBJ2-1; abundance: few; d_gene: TRBD2
CDR3aa: CASSLVGGHTGELFF; CDR3nt: TGCGCCAGCAGCTTGGTTGGGGGTCACACCGGGGAGCTGTTTTTT; v_gene: TRBV5-1; j_gene: TRBJ2-2; abundance: .; d_gene: .
CDR3aa: CASSLELAAGELFF; CDR3nt: TGCGCCAGCAGCTTGGAGTTAGCTGCCGGGGAGCTGTTTTTT; v_gene: TRBV5-1; j_gene: TRBJ2-2; abundance: .; d_gene: .
CDR3aa: CASSEWAGVTQYF; CDR3nt: TGTGCCAGCAGTGAATGGGCAGGGGTAACCCAGTACTTC; v_gene: TRBV25-1; j_gene: TRBJ2-5; abundance: .; d_gene: .
CDR3aa: CAISLSSGSREQYF; CDR3nt: TGTGCCATCAGCCTTTCTAGCGGGAGCCGCGAGCAGTACTTC; v_gene: TRBV10-3; j_gene: TRBJ2-7; abundance: .; d_gene: TRBD2
CDR3aa: CASSLAPAGNTDTQYF; CDR3nt: TGCGCCAGCAGCTTGGCACCAGCGGGAAACACAGATACGCAGTATTTT; v_gene: TRBV5-1; j_gene: TRBJ2-3; abundance: .; d_gene: TRBD2
CDR3aa: CASSQTDSYEQYF; CDR3nt: TGCGCCAGCAGCCAAACAGATTCCTACGAGCAGTACTTC; v_gene: TRBV4-1; j_gene: TRBJ2-7; abundance: .; d_gene: .
CDR3aa: CASSLWARGTVSTDTQYF; CDR3nt: TGTGCCAGCAGTTTATGGGCCCGTGGGACGGTGAGCACAGATACGCAGTATTTT; v_gene: TRBV27; j_gene: TRBJ2-3; abundance: few; d_gene: .
CDR3aa: CASSLPGQGARDGELFF; CDR3nt: TGTGCCAGCAGCTTACCGGGACAGGGGGCGCGGGACGGGGAGCTGTTTTTT; v_gene: TRBV2; j_gene: TRBJ2-2; abundance: few; d_gene: TRBD1
CDR3aa: CASRSVGGSETQYF; CDR3nt: TGTGCCAGTAGAAGCGTGGGCGGGAGTGAGACCCAGTACTTC; v_gene: TRBV19; j_gene: TRBJ2-5; abundance: .; d_gene: TRBD2
CDR3aa: CASSFTSGNTDTQYF; CDR3nt: TGTGCCAGCAGCTTTACTAGCGGGAACACAGATACGCAGTATTTT; v_gene: TRBV7-9; j_gene: TRBJ2-3; abundance: .; d_gene: TRBD2
CDR3aa: CASSFIAGDYSYEQYF; CDR3nt: TGTGCCAGCAGTTTCATAGCGGGAGATTACTCCTACGAGCAGTACTTC; v_gene: TRBV27; j_gene: TRBJ2-7; abundance: .; d_gene: TRBD2
CDR3aa: CASSFGTVVFEQYF; CDR3nt: TGTGCCAGCAGTTTTGGCACAGTAGTATTCGAGCAGTACTTC; v_gene: TRBV28; j_gene: TRBJ2-7; abundance: .; d_gene: .
CDR3aa: CASSLGGGSYNEQFF; CDR3nt: TGTGCCAGCAGCTTGGGGGGAGGATCCTACAATGAGCAGTTCTTC; v_gene: TRBV5-4; j_gene: TRBJ2-1; abundance: few; d_gene: .
CDR3aa: CASSSDLPRYGYTF; CDR3nt: TGTGCCAGCAGCTCGGACTTGCCCCGCTATGGCTACACCTTC; v_gene: TRBV7-9; j_gene: TRBJ1-2; abundance: .; d_gene: .
CDR3aa: CASSQDPAGGYYEQYF; CDR3nt: TGTGCCAGCAGCCAAGATCCAGCGGGAGGATACTACGAGCAGTACTTC; v_gene: TRBV4-2; j_gene: TRBJ2-7; abundance: .; d_gene: TRBD2
CDR3aa: CASSYSQETQYF; CDR3nt: TGTGCCAGCAGTTACTCGCAAGAGACCCAGTACTTC; v_gene: TRBV6-6; j_gene: TRBJ2-5; abundance: few; d_gene: .
CDR3aa: CSVRDRWGTEAFF; CDR3nt: TGCAGCGTTAGGGACAGATGGGGAACTGAAGCTTTCTTT; v_gene: TRBV29-1; j_gene: TRBJ1-1; abundance: .; d_gene: TRBD1